This TCR beta chain emerged from a study of T cells after yellow fever vaccination. Findings and caveats of the study: Subsequent booster samples again held most clones from primary vaccination (96% CD4, just under 90% CD8).

TCRdb re-derived calls from the 5' RACE reads in MiXCR, one entry per CDR3 protein. The table has some 320,000 distinct CDR3 sequences, approximately 4.3% seen once. V was shortened by 0 bases and J by 3 bases, with 12 bases between the two germline ends. CDR1 is MGHRA, CDR2 YSYEKL, per germline. This CDR3 is 16 amino acids long. At least ten counts were recorded for this clonotype. Its specificity is unknown. This sequence joins TRBV4-1 and TRBJ1-5; D uncertain. This sample comprised PBMCs, obtained 15 days after the yellow fever booster vaccination. The origin of this receptor is a man between 18 and 29 years old who received the YFV17D yellow fever vaccine. CDR3 region: CASSQEWGSPNQPQHF. The DNA of the CDR3 is TGCGCCAGCAGCCAAGAATGGGGATCGCCCAATCAGCCCCAGCATTTT.